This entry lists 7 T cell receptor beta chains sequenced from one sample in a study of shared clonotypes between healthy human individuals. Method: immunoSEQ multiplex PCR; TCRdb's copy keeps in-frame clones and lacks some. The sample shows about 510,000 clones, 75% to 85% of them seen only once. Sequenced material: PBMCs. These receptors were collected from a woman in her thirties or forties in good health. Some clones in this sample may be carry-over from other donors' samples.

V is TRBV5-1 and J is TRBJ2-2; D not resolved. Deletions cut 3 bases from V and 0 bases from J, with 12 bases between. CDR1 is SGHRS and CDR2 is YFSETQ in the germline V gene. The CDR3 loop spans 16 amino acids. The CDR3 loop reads CASSSGWVSNTGELFF. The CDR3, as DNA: TGCGCCAGCAGCTCGGGCTGGGTTTCGAACACCGGGGAGCTGTTTTTT. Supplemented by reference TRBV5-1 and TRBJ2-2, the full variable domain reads KAGVTQTPRYLIKTRGQQVTLSCSPISGHRSVSWYQQTPGQGLQFLFEYFSETQRNKGNFPGRFSGRQFSNSRSEMNVSTLELGDSALYLCASSSGWVSNTGELFFGEGSRLTVL.

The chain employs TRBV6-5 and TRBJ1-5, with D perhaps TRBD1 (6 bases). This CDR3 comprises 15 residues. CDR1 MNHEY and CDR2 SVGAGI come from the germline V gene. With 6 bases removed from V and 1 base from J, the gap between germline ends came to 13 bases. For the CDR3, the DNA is TGTGCCAGCAGCCGGGGGAGGGGGAGCAATCAGCCCCAGCATTTT. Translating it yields CASSRGRGSNQPQHF.

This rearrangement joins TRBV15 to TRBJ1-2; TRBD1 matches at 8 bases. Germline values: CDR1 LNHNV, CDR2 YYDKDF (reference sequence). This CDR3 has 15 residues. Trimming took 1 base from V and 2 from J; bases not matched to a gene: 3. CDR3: CATSRGQGLNYGYTF. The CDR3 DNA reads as TGTGCCACCAGCAGAGGACAGGGGTTGAACTATGGCTACACCTTC.

CDR3 sequence: CASSIDPGTGSGYTF. Written as DNA, the CDR3 is TGTGCCAGTAGTATAGATCCAGGGACAGGGAGTGGCTACACCTTC. The gene calls are TRBV19 and TRBJ1-2; TRBD1 aligns across 9 bases. The germline CDR1 and CDR2 sequences are LNHDA and SQIVND (reference sequence). The CDR3 has 15 residues. Trimming took 0 bases from V and 7 from J; bases not matched to a gene: 6.

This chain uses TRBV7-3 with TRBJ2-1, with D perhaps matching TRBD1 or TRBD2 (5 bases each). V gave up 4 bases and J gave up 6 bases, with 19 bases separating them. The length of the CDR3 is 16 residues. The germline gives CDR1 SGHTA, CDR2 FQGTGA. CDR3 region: CASSSGTPGPRNEQFF. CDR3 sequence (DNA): TGTGCCAGCAGCTCCGGGACCCCAGGTCCCCGCAATGAGCAGTTCTTC.

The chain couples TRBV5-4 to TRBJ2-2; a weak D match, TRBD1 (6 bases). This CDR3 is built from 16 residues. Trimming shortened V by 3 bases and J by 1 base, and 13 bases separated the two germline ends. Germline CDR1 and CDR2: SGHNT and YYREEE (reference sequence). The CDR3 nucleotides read TGTGCCAGCAGCTCCGGACAGAGGCAGAACACCGGGGAGCTGTTTTTT. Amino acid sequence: CASSSGQRQNTGELFF.

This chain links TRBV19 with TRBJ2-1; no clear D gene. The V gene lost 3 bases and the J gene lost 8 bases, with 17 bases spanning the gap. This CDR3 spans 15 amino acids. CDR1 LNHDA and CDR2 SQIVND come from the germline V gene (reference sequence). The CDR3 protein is CASSMSDSPGDEQFF. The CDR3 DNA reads TGTGCCAGTAGTATGAGCGACTCCCCCGGCGATGAGCAGTTCTTC.